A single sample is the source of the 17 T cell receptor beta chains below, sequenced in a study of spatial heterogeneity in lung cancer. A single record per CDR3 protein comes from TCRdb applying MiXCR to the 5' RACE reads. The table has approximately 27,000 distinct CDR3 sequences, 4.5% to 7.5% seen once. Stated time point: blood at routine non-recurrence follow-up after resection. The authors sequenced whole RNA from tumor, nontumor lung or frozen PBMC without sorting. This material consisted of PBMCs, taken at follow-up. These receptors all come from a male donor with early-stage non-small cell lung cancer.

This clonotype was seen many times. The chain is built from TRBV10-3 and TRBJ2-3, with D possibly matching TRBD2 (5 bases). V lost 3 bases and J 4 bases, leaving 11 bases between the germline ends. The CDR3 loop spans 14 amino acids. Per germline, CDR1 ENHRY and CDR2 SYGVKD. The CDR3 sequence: CAISDGVLADTQYF. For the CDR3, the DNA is TGTGCCATCAGTGACGGGGTGTTGGCAGATACGCAGTATTTT.

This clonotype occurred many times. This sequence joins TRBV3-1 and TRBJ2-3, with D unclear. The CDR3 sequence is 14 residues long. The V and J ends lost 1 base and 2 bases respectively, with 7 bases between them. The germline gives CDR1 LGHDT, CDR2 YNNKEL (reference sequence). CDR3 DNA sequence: TGTGCCAGCAGCCAAGGGTTTTTCACAGATACGCAGTATTTT. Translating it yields CASSQGFFTDTQYF.

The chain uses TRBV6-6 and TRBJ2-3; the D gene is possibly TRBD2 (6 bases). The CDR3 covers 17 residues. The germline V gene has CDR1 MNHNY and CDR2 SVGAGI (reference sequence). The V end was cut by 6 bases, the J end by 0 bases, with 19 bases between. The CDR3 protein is CASSTDLWTISTDTQYF. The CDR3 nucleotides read TGTGCCAGCAGCACTGACCTTTGGACTATTAGCACAGATACGCAGTATTTT.

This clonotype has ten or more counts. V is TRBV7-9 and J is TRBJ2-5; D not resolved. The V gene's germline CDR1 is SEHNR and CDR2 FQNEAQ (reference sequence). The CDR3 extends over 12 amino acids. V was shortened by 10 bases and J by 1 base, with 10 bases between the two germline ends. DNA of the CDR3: TGTGCCACGGCGCTGACCCAAGAGACCCAGTACTTC. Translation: CATALTQETQYF.

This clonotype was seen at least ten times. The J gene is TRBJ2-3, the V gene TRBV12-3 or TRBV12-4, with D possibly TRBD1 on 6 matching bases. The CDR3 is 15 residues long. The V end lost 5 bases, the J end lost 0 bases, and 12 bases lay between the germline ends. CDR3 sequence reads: CASSEWTESTDTQYF. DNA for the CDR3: TGTGCCAGCAGTGAATGGACAGAGAGCACAGATACGCAGTATTTT.

The DNA for the CDR3 is TGTGCCAGCAGCTCTAACAGGGAGAACACTGAAGCTTTCTTT. Residues: CASSSNRENTEAFF. The V gene is TRBV7-3, the J gene TRBJ1-1; tentatively, D is TRBD1 (6 bases). Looked up from germline, CDR1 is SGHTA and CDR2 is FQGTGA. The CDR3 consists of 14 residues. V was clipped by 4 bases and J by 1 base, with 10 bases between them.

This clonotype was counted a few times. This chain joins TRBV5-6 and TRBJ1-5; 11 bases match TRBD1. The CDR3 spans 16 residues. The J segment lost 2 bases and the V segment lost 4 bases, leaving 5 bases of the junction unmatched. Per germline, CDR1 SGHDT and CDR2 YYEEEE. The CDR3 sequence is CASSPWGQGGNQPQHF. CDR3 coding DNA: TGTGCCAGCAGCCCCTGGGGACAGGGGGGCAATCAGCCCCAGCATTTT.

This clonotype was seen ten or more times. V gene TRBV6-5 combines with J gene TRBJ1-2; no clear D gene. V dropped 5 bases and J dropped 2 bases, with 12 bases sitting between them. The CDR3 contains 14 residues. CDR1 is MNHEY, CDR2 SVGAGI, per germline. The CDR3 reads CASSQQQGNYGYTF. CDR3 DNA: TGTGCCAGCAGTCAACAGCAAGGAAACTATGGCTACACCTTC.

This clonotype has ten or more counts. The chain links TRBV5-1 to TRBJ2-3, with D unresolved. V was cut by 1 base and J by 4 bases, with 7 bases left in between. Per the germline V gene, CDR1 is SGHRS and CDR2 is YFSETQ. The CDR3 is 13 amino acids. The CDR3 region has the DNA TGCGCCAGCAGCTTGTATGGTTCAGATACGCAGTATTTT. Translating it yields CASSLYGSDTQYF.

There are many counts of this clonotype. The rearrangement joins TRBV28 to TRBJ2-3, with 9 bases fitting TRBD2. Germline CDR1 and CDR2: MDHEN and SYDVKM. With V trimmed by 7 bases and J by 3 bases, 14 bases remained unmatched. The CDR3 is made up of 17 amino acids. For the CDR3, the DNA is TGTGCCAGCACCCCCTGGGCTAGCGGGACAAGGACAGATACGCAGTATTTT. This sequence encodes CASTPWASGTRTDTQYF.

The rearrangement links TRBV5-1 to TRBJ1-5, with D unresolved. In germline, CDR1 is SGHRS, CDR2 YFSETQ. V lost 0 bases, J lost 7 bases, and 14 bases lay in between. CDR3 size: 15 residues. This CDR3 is CASSLAGQTNQPQHF. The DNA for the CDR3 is TGCGCCAGCAGCTTGGCCGGGCAGACCAACCAGCCCCAGCATTTT.

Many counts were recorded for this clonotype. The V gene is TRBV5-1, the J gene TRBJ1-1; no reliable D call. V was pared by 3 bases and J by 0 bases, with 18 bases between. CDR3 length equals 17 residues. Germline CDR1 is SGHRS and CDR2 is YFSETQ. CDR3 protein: CASSWRETDELNTEAFF. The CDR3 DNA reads TGCGCCAGCAGCTGGCGAGAAACCGACGAGTTGAACACTGAAGCTTTCTTT.

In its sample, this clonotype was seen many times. In DNA form, the CDR3 reads TGTGCCAGCAGCGAAAGGGGATTTCTAGCCAAAAACATTCAGTACTTC. Amino acid sequence: CASSERGFLAKNIQYF. The chain joins TRBV6-1 to TRBJ2-4, with D perhaps TRBD1 (5 bases). CDR3 size: 16 residues. Looked up from germline, CDR1 is MNHNS and CDR2 is SASEGT. V gave up 6 bases and J gave up 0 bases, with 15 bases separating them.

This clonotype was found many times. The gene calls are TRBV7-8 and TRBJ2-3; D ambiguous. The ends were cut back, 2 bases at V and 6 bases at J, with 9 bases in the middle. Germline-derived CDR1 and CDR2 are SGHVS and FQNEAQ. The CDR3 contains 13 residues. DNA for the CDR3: TGTGCCAGCAGCTTAAGGGTACTGGATACGCAGTATTTT. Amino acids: CASSLRVLDTQYF.

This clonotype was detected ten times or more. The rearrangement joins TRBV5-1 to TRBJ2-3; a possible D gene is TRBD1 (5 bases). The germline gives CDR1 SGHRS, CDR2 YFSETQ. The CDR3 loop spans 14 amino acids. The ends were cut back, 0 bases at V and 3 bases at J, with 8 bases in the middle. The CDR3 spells CASSLGGRTDTQYF. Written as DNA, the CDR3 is TGCGCCAGCAGCTTGGGGGGCAGAACAGATACGCAGTATTTT. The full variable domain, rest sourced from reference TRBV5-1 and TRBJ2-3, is KAGVTQTPRYLIKTRGQQVTLSCSPISGHRSVSWYQQTPGQGLQFLFEYFSETQRNKGNFPGRFSGRQFSNSRSEMNVSTLELGDSALYLCASSLGGRTDTQYFGPGTRLTVL.

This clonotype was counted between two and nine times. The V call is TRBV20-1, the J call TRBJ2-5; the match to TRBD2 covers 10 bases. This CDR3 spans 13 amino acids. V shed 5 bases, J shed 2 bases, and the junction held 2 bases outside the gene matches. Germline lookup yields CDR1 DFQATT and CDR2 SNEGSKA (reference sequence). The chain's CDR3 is CSADSGGQETQYF. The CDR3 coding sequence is TGCAGTGCTGATAGCGGGGGGCAAGAGACCCAGTACTTC.

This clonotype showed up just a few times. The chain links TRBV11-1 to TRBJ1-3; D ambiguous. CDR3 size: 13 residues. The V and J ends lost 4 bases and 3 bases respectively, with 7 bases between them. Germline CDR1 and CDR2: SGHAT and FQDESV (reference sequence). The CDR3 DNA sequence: TGTGCCAGCAGCTCGGGCCTTGGAAACACCATATATTTT. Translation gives CASSSGLGNTIYF.